Described below is a single TCR beta chain sequence and its context. J gave up 2 bases and V 6 bases, and 4 bases lay outside the gene matches. The length of the CDR3 is 15 residues. Germline V gene sequence: CDR1 MNHEY, CDR2 SVGAGI. These data come from a study of blood T cell repertoires in COVID-19. Across the study: Samples came from the United States, Italy and Spain, spanning acute and convalescent COVID-19. The cDNA or gDNA used as material had been derived from T cells, B-cell-depleted T cells, or PBMCs.

Generated by immunoSEQ multiplex PCR, the TCRdb table keeps only in-frame clones and is missing some. The data contain about 200,000 clones, around nine tenths of them singletons. V is TRBV6-5 and J is TRBJ2-3; 11 nucleotides line up with TRBD2. The sample taken for sequencing was peripheral blood. The clonotype comes from a man between 18 and 29 years old with active or convalescent COVID-19. In DNA form, the CDR3 reads TGTGCCAGCAGGGATAGCGGGAGGGACACAGATACGCAGTATTTT. It encodes CASRDSGRDTDTQYF.